Shown below are 25 T cell receptor beta chains from a single sample sequenced in a study of T cells in Graves' hyperthyroidism and ophthalmopathy. It was RNA transcripts that yielded the amplified TCR beta CDR3 regions. Initially, a first-round RT-PCR of the TCR CDR3 employed the HTBI primer set. TCRdb re-called the multiplex PCR reads through MiXCR, storing one row per CDR3 protein. The table has 470,000 or so distinct CDR3 sequences, less than 25% seen once. Material: blood. These receptors originate from a man younger than 35 with Graves' hyperthyroidism.

The CDR3 is CASSPGGRTQYF. In DNA, the CDR3 is TGCGCCAGCAGCCCGGGAGGAAGGACCCAGTACTTC. V and J are TRBV4-1 and TRBJ2-5, with 7 bases identical to TRBD2. CDR1 is MGHRA, CDR2 YSYEKL, per germline. The CDR3 totals 12 residues. Germline trimming cut 4 bases from V and 7 bases from J; bases unmatched to any gene: 3.

At least ten counts were recorded for this clonotype. The chain carries TRBV12-3 or TRBV12-4 and TRBJ1-1; TRBD1 might be the D (5 bases). This CDR3 spans 14 amino acids. V was trimmed by 3 bases and J by 4 bases, leaving 12 bases between them. DNA for the CDR3: TGTGCCAGCAGTTTTGGCAGGGCGGGCACTGAAGCTTTCTTT. It specifies CASSFGRAGTEAFF.

The chain recombines TRBV6-5 with TRBJ1-5; possibly TRBD1 for D (5 bases). Germline values: CDR1 MNHEY, CDR2 SVGAGI. CDR3 length: 14 residues. Trimming took off 4 bases at V and 5 bases at J, with 12 bases between the two ends. CDR3 sequence: CASSSRDLHQPQHF. Here the CDR3 DNA reads TGTGCCAGCAGTTCCCGGGACCTCCATCAGCCCCAGCATTTT.

This clonotype has at least ten counts. The chain combines TRBV11-2 with TRBJ1-6; D unresolved. The V and J ends lost 0 bases and 15 bases respectively, with 18 bases between them. This CDR3 is built from 15 residues. Germline lookup yields CDR1 SGHAT and CDR2 FQNNGV. The CDR3 loop reads CASSLEAGLGSVLHF. The DNA of the CDR3 is TGTGCCAGCAGCTTAGAGGCAGGATTGGGGAGCGTCCTCCACTTT.

In its sample, this clonotype was seen many times. CDR3 DNA sequence: TGCGCCAGCAGCTTGGACGGGAATGGTGGCTACACCTTC. Its protein is CASSLDGNGGYTF. The rearrangement joins TRBV5-1 to TRBJ1-2; unclear D gene. Trimming stripped 0 bases from V and 7 bases from J, with 10 bases between. The germline gives CDR1 SGHRS, CDR2 YFSETQ. This CDR3 contains 13 residues.

This clonotype was recorded many times. J is TRBJ1-2 and V is TRBV30, with 11 bases identical to TRBD1. CDR1 and CDR2 from the germline V gene are GTSNPN and SVGIG (reference sequence). This CDR3 comprises 14 residues. J lost 4 bases, V lost 5 bases, and 6 bases had no gene match. The CDR3 loop is CAWEPGQGGYGYTF. The CDR3 DNA is TGTGCCTGGGAACCGGGACAGGGGGGCTATGGCTACACCTTC.

This clonotype has at least ten counts. The chain is built from TRBV19 and TRBJ2-7; 9 bases map to TRBD2. The CDR3 runs to 14 residues. Germline assignment: CDR1 LNHDA and CDR2 SQIVND (reference sequence). V gave up 6 bases and J gave up 3 bases; unmatched junction bases: 6. This chain's CDR3 is CASSPTSGDYEQYF. The DNA for the CDR3 is TGTGCCAGTAGCCCGACTAGCGGCGACTACGAGCAGTACTTC.

This clonotype was found many times. The chain carries TRBV20-1 and TRBJ2-2, with 8 bases matching TRBD1. CDR3 length: 13 residues. The germline CDR1 and CDR2 sequences are DFQATT and SNEGSKA (reference sequence). The V and J ends lost 6 bases and 8 bases, in that order; junction bases with no gene match: 8. CDR3 loop: CSARGRGVGELFF. The DNA of the CDR3 is TGCAGTGCCAGGGGGCGAGGAGTGGGGGAGCTGTTTTTT.

This chain joins TRBV11-2 and TRBJ1-5; no reliable D call. There are 15 residues in the CDR3. Germline values: CDR1 SGHAT, CDR2 FQNNGV. With 0 bases removed from V and 2 bases from J, the gap between germline ends came to 8 bases. The CDR3, as DNA: TGTGCCAGCAGCTTAGAGTGGGCAGGCAATCAGCCCCAGCATTTT. It specifies CASSLEWAGNQPQHF.

The table lists this clonotype with many counts. The CDR3 sequence: CASSPAGTGSNQPQHF. The CDR3 DNA follows: TGTGCCAGCAGTCCCGCGGGGACAGGTAGCAATCAGCCCCAGCATTTT. The chain uses TRBV12-3 or TRBV12-4 and TRBJ1-5; 8 positions match TRBD1. Trimming at V came to 5 bases and at J to 0 bases, leaving 6 bases not matched to a gene. The CDR3 covers 16 residues.

The V and J genes are TRBV6-5 and TRBJ2-2, with 8 nucleotides matching TRBD2. Unmatched junction bases numbered 5, after V lost 1 base and J lost 4 bases. CDR1 and CDR2 from the germline V gene are MNHEY and SVGAGI. There are 16 residues in the CDR3. This CDR3 is CASSYFGGAGTGELFF. The CDR3 DNA sequence: TGTGCCAGCAGTTACTTCGGGGGGGCGGGCACCGGGGAGCTGTTTTTT.

In its sample, this clonotype was seen many times. The genes are TRBV20-1 and TRBJ2-7, with D unclear. V gave up 3 bases and J gave up 3 bases, with 9 bases separating them. The CDR3 totals 12 residues. Germline CDR1 reads DFQATT; CDR2 reads SNEGSKA (reference sequence). The CDR3 coding sequence is TGCAGTGCTAGCCCCGCCGACTACGAGCAGTACTTC. This translates into CSASPADYEQYF.

This clonotype was seen only a few times. The V call is TRBV5-1, the J call TRBJ1-6; D might be TRBD1 (6 bases). The ends were cut back, 2 bases at V and 8 bases at J, with 11 bases in the middle. The CDR3 spans 14 residues. CDR1 SGHRS and CDR2 YFSETQ come from the germline V gene. CDR3: CASSFLQGDSPLHF. The CDR3 DNA reads TGCGCCAGCAGCTTCCTACAGGGTGATTCACCCCTCCACTTT.

This clonotype has ten or more counts. The V gene is TRBV20-1, the J gene TRBJ2-7, with a tentative D call TRBD1 (6 bases). The CDR3 is 13 residues long. Germline CDR1 DFQATT, CDR2 SNEGSKA (reference sequence). Trimming pared 4 bases from V and 0 bases from J, leaving 10 bases between. DNA for the CDR3: TGCAGTGCTACCGACAGGTTCTCCTACGAGCAGTACTTC. It translates to CSATDRFSYEQYF.

Many counts were recorded for this clonotype. The rearrangement joins TRBV24-1 to TRBJ2-5, with no clear D. V lost 2 bases and J lost 10, with 16 bases in between. Germline CDR1 reads KGHDR; CDR2 reads SFDVKD. The CDR3 covers 14 residues. CDR3 coding DNA: TGTGCCACCAGTGATTCTCCCGAGCTGCCCGTCCAGTACTTC. It is translated as CATSDSPELPVQYF.

This clonotype was seen repeatedly, ten times or more. The chain is built from TRBV6-5 and TRBJ1-5, with D uncertain. The CDR3 runs 17 residues. CDR1 MNHEY and CDR2 SVGAGI come from the germline V gene. With 0 bases removed from V and 3 bases from J, the gap between germline ends came to 15 bases. The CDR3 is CASSYSKGRWNNQPQHF. CDR3 coding DNA: TGTGCCAGCAGTTACTCGAAAGGGAGGTGGAACAATCAGCCCCAGCATTTT.

This clonotype appeared many times. V usage is TRBV19 and J usage is TRBJ1-1; TRBD1 matches 8 bases. Trimming at V came to 5 bases and at J to 1 base, leaving 6 bases not matched to a gene. The CDR3 runs 15 residues. Germline assignment: CDR1 LNHDA and CDR2 SQIVND (reference sequence). Here the CDR3 reads CASSANRGENTEAFF. CDR3 nucleotide sequence: TGTGCCAGTAGTGCGAACAGGGGGGAGAACACTGAAGCTTTCTTT.

The table lists this clonotype with many counts. The chain couples TRBV12-3 or TRBV12-4 to TRBJ2-5; D could derive from TRBD1 or TRBD2 (5 bases each). Trimming removed 8 bases at V and 5 bases at J, with 15 bases between. CDR3 length: 13 residues. CDR3 residues: CASRGISGETQYF. As DNA, the CDR3 is TGTGCCAGCCGGGGCATATCTGGGGAGACCCAGTACTTC.

This clonotype came up many times. The gene calls are TRBV12-3 or TRBV12-4 and TRBJ2-5; D gene unclear. The CDR3 has 13 residues. V lost 6 bases to trimming and J lost 5 bases, with 13 bases between them. The CDR3 loop is CASSFVGRETQYF. The CDR3 DNA reads as TGTGCCAGCAGCTTCGTGGGAAGGGAGACCCAGTACTTC.

The sample holds many counts of this clonotype. This chain joins TRBV28 and TRBJ1-1, with 9 positions matching TRBD1. Germline trimming cut 5 bases from V and 4 bases from J; bases unmatched to any gene: 11. The CDR3 loop spans 16 amino acids. Germline CDR1 and CDR2: MDHEN and SYDVKM. CDR3 nucleotide sequence: TGTGCCAGCAGTCCATTACAGGGGGCGCTGGGCACTGAAGCTTTCTTT. This encodes CASSPLQGALGTEAFF.

This clonotype was seen more than once but under ten times. V and J are TRBV5-1 and TRBJ1-1; 7 bases are shared with TRBD1. This CDR3 spans 14 amino acids. The germline gives CDR1 SGHRS, CDR2 YFSETQ. V gave up 6 bases and J gave up 1 base; unmatched junction bases: 6. The CDR3 spells CASTSTGANTEAFF. CDR3 sequence (DNA): TGCGCCAGCACTTCAACAGGGGCGAACACTGAAGCTTTCTTT.

This clonotype was seen ten or more times. The genes are TRBV20-1 and TRBJ2-7, with 7 bases identical to TRBD1. The V segment lost 3 bases and the J segment 7 bases; nucleotides outside the gene matches: 9. The germline V gene has CDR1 DFQATT and CDR2 SNEGSKA (reference sequence). This CDR3 is 13 amino acids long. CDR3 DNA sequence: TGCAGTGCTAGGGGCGACAGGGCAGGGGAGCAGTACTTC. This encodes CSARGDRAGEQYF.

The V gene is TRBV25-1, the J gene TRBJ2-5; a possible D gene is TRBD1 (5 bases). V was cut by 4 bases and J by 1 base, with 10 bases left in between. There are 14 residues in the CDR3. Germline V gene lookup returns CDR1 MGHDK and CDR2 SYGVNS. CDR3 sequence reads: CASSVRGGQETQYF. Written as DNA, the CDR3 is TGTGCCAGCAGTGTTAGGGGCGGCCAAGAGACCCAGTACTTC.

The chain joins TRBV11-2 to TRBJ2-5; 8 positions agree with TRBD2. The germline V gene encodes CDR1 SGHAT and CDR2 FQNNGV. The trim removed 4 bases at V and 5 bases at J, leaving 9 bases unmatched. CDR3 length equals 15 residues. CDR3 sequence: CASSSTSEGGETQYF. The CDR3 region has the DNA TGTGCCAGCAGCTCGACTAGCGAGGGGGGGGAGACCCAGTACTTC.

This sequence joins TRBV5-6 and TRBJ2-7; D is possibly TRBD2 (5 bases). V was shortened by 4 bases and J by 3 bases, with 17 bases between the two germline ends. Germline-derived CDR1 and CDR2 are SGHDT and YYEEEE. The CDR3 runs 15 residues. This CDR3 is CASSLGGGRIYEQYF. Here the CDR3 DNA reads TGTGCCAGCAGCCTTGGAGGTGGTCGGATCTACGAGCAGTACTTC.